This TCR beta chain stems from a study of T cell responses to AZD1222 COVID-19 vaccine. Study-wide context: Combined were second doses at about 4 or about 12 weeks.

Study observations and caveats: Spike regions recognized by vaccine-associated CD4 TCRs spanned the protein, led by 160-218 and 743-854. Donors were mostly white British, more females; clonal diversity possibly underestimated.

Germline CDR1 SNHLY, CDR2 FYNNEI. The CDR3 covers 14 residues. J was trimmed by 8 bases and V by 0 bases; bases with no gene match: 6. This table comes from immunoSEQ multiplex PCR, and its TCRdb copy is limited to in-frame clones, with some not included. The sample shows 130,000 or so clones, roughly 93% of them seen only once. Note on this clone: What it binds is not known.

J is TRBJ1-2 and V is TRBV2; 7 nucleotides match TRBD1. The material was peripheral blood, obtained on day 0 of AZD1222 vaccination. This TCR was sampled from an adult in good health. The CDR3: CASSEARQGMGYTF. Here the CDR3 DNA reads TGTGCCAGCAGTGAAGCCCGACAGGGTATGGGCTACACCTTC.